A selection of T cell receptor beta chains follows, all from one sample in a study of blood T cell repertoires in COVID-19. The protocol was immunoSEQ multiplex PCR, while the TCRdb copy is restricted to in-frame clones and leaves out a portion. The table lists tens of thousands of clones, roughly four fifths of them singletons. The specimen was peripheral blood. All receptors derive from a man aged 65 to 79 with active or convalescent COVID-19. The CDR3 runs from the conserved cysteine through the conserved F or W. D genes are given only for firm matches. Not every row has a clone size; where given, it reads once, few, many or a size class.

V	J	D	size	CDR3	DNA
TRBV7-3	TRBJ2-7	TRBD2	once	CASSLAGGPEQYF	TGTGCCAGCAGCTTAGCGGGGGGGCCGGAGCAGTACTTC
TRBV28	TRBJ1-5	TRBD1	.	CASSLMTGELQPQHF	TGTGCCAGCAGTTTAATGACAGGGGAGTTGCAGCCCCAGCATTTT
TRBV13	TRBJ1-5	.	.	CASSFIGQPQHF	TGTGCCAGCAGCTTCATCGGTCAGCCCCAGCATTTT
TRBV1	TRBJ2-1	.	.	CTSSQDIPLAGGPNEQFF	TGCACCAGCAGCCAAGATATCCCACTAGCGGGGGGGCCGAATGAGCAGTTCTTC
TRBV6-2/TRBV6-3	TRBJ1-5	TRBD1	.	CASSETGGALQPQHF	TGTGCCAGCAGCGAAACAGGGGGCGCATTACAGCCCCAGCATTTT
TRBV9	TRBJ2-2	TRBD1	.	CASSVRWQGARELFF	TGTGCCAGCAGCGTAAGGTGGCAGGGGGCGAGGGAGCTGTTTTTT
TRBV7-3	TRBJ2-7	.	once	CASSVPGYEQYF	TGTGCCAGCAGCGTCCCGGGGTACGAGCAGTACTTC
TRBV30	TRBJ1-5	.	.	CAWSVQGDQPQHF	TGTGCCTGGAGTGTACAGGGTGATCAGCCCCAGCATTTT
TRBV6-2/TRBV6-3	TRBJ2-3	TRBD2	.	CASSYSNQAGGEISSTDTQYF	TGTGCCAGCAGTTACTCGAATCAAGCGGGGGGCGAAATTTCTAGCACAGATACGCAGTATTTT
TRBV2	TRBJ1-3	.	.	CASSEASGGAPGNTIYF	TGTGCCAGCAGTGAAGCTAGTGGGGGGGCGCCTGGAAACACCATATATTTT
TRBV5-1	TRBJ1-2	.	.	CASSLDQGTNYGYTF	TGCGCCAGCAGCTTGGACCAGGGCACTAACTATGGCTACACCTTC
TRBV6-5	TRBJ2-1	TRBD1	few	CASRAGTGRINEQFF	TGTGCCAGCAGAGCCGGGACAGGGCGGATCAATGAGCAGTTCTTC
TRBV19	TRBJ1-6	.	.	CASKGGESYNSPLHF	TGTGCAAGCAAGGGAGGGGAATCCTATAATTCACCCCTCCACTTT
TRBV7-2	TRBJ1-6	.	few	CASSRVLNSPLHF	TGTGCCAGCAGCCGGGTCCTTAATTCACCCCTCCACTTT
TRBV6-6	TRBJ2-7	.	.	CASSFEAGALVNF	TGTGCCAGCAGTTTTGAGGCCGGCGCCTTGGTGAACTTC
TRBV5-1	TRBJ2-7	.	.	CASSLELPRDTTYEQYF	TGCGCCAGCAGCTTGGAACTCCCTCGGGACACTACCTACGAGCAGTACTTC
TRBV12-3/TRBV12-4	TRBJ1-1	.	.	CASSFYKTEAFF	TGTGCCAGCAGTTTTTACAAGACTGAAGCTTTCTTT
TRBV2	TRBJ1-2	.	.	CASTRQEAGYTF	TGTGCCAGCACCCGACAGGAAGCTGGCTACACCTTC
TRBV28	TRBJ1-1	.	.	CASSVTGIEPFF	TGTGCCAGCAGTGTAACCGGGATAGAGCCGTTCTTT
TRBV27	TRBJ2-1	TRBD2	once	CASRPSGGAYGEQFF	TGTGCCAGCAGGCCTAGCGGGGGGGCCTATGGTGAGCAGTTCTTC
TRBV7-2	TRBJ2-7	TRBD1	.	CASSQQGGTYEQYF	TGTGCCAGCAGCCAACAGGGGGGTACCTACGAGCAGTACTTC
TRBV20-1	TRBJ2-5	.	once	CSASRQSEVTQYF	TGCAGTGCTAGTCGACAGTCAGAGGTGACCCAGTACTTC
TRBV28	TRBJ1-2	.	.	CASGRRDGYTF	TGTGCCAGCGGTCGGAGGGATGGCTACACCTTC
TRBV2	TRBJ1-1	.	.	CASSTGNTEAFF	TGTGCCAGCAGTACAGGGAACACTGAAGCTTTCTTT
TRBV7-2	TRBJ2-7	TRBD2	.	CASSPRDYNEQYF	TGTGCCAGCTCCCCCCGGGACTACAACGAGCAGTACTTC
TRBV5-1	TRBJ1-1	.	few	CASRSSPGGHTEAFF	TGCGCCAGCCGCTCGTCCCCCGGGGGGCACACTGAAGCTTTCTTT
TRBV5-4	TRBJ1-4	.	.	CASSPGGSNDNEKLFF	TGTGCCAGCAGCCCCGGCGGGAGCAACGACAATGAAAAACTGTTTTTT
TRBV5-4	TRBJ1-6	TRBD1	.	CASSLGQGVWDSPLHF	TGTGCCAGCAGCTTGGGCCAGGGGGTGTGGGATTCACCCCTCCACTTT
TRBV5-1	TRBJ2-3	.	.	CASSLAAGGYTDTQYF	TGCGCCAGCAGCTTAGCAGCGGGTGGGTACACAGATACGCAGTATTTT
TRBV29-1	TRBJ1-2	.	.	CSVIRSALYGYTF	TGCAGCGTTATCCGGTCAGCACTATATGGCTACACCTTC
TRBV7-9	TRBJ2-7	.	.	CASTHGGRKGNEQYF	TGTGCCAGCACCCACGGGGGGCGGAAGGGTAACGAGCAGTACTTC
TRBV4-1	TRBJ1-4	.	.	CASSHEPHGEKLFF	TGCGCCAGCAGCCACGAGCCACACGGGGAAAAACTGTTTTTT
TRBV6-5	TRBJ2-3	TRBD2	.	CASAERGSTDTQYF	TGTGCCAGCGCCGAGCGGGGGTCCACAGATACGCAGTATTTT
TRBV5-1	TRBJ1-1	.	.	CASSRGDSGLNTEAFF	TGCGCCAGCAGTCGCGGGGATAGCGGCCTAAACACTGAAGCTTTCTTT
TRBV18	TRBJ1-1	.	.	CASSGTGPNTEAFF	TGTGCCAGCTCAGGTACAGGACCCAACACTGAAGCTTTCTTT
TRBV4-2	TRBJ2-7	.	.	CASSQEGPGEGTGEQYF	TGTGCCAGCAGCCAAGAGGGGCCGGGGGAAGGGACTGGAGAGCAGTACTTC
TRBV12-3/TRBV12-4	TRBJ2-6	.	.	CASSGSGANVLTF	TGTGCCAGCAGCGGCTCTGGGGCCAACGTCCTGACTTTC
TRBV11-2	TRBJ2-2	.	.	CASSLGGVTAGELFF	TGTGCCAGCAGCCTGGGCGGGGTTACCGCCGGGGAGCTGTTTTTT
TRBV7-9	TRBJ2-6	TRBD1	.	CASSRTGSTRSGANVLTF	TGTGCCAGCAGCCGGACAGGGTCTACTCGCTCTGGGGCCAACGTCCTGACTTTC
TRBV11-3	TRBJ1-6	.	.	CASSLWPNSPLHF	TGTGCCAGCAGCTTATGGCCTAATTCACCCCTCCACTTT
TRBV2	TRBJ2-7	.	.	CASSEMGAIYEQYF	TGTGCCAGCAGTGAAATGGGGGCCATCTACGAGCAGTACTTC
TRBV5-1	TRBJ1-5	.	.	CASSPGSGPQHF	TGCGCCAGCAGCCCGGGAAGTGGGCCCCAGCATTTT
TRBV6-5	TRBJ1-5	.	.	CASTSRAGQGQPQHF	TGTGCCAGCACCTCACGTGCAGGTCAAGGTCAGCCCCAGCATTTT
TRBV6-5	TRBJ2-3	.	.	CASSQQVPSTDTQYF	TGTGCCAGCAGCCAACAAGTACCGAGCACAGATACGCAGTATTTT
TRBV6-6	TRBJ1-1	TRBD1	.	CAIQDRGYTEAFF	TGTGCCATTCAGGACAGGGGATACACTGAAGCTTTCTTT
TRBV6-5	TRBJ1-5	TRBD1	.	CASSYTGVGWPQHF	TGTGCCAGCAGTTACACAGGGGTGGGTTGGCCCCAGCATTTT
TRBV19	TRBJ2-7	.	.	CASSPNPGQTYEQYF	TGTGCCAGTAGCCCTAATCCGGGACAAACCTACGAGCAGTACTTC
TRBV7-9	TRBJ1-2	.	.	CASQGQGGYGYTF	TGTGCCAGCCAGGGGCAAGGGGGCTATGGCTACACCTTC
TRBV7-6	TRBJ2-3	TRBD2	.	CASSRLASSTDTQYF	TGTGCCAGCAGCCGACTAGCTAGTAGCACAGATACGCAGTATTTT
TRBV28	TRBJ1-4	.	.	CASATGLTNEKLFF	TGTGCCAGCGCCACAGGGTTAACTAATGAAAAACTGTTTTTT
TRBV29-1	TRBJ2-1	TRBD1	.	CSVERGTGGHEQFF	TGCAGCGTTGAAAGGGGGACAGGGGGCCATGAGCAGTTCTTC
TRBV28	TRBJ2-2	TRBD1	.	CASRVTGQGRELFF	TGTGCCTCCAGGGTGACGGGACAGGGCAGGGAGCTGTTTTTT